This entry describes one T cell receptor (beta chain). Antigen unknown. The V and J ends lost 1 base and 0 bases respectively, with 9 bases between them. Germline assignment: CDR1 SGHTA and CDR2 FQGNSA. The CDR3 runs 16 residues. The PCR had 60 Vbeta and 13 Jbeta primers. Profiling relied on immunoSEQ multiplex PCR, and the TCRdb table lists in-frame clones only, not all of them. The sample lists around 200,000 clones, over 70% seen once, with less than 3% in the top ten. The data derive from a study of cytomegalovirus exposure and HLA in healthy donors. Background on the study: Prior work identified some 120 million unique TCR beta sequences in about 179 million T cells. Study-wide findings and caveats: Presence/absence analysis assumed near-uniform sequencing depth across donors. The listing of 150 to 200 TCR beta chains classed them as cytomegalovirus-associated. An analysis was carried out at a later point. It showed that HLA-associated TCR beta chains were more clonally expanded than equally common non-associated chains.

The gene calls are TRBV7-2 and TRBJ2-2, with a weak D call TRBD2 (5 bases). This sequence originates from a woman aged 55-75 years in good health and CMV-seropositive. The sample consisted of PBMCs. CDR3: CASSLVPGTNTGELFF. As DNA, the CDR3 is TGTGCCAGCAGCTTAGTTCCGGGAACGAACACCGGGGAGCTGTTTTTT.